Listed below are T cell receptor beta chains from one sample, sequenced in a study of T cell repertoires in cytomegalovirus infection. MiXCR, run by TCRdb on the reads, gives a single entry per CDR3 protein. The sample holds just over 450,000 distinct CDR3 sequences, about two fifths seen once. Antigens of these TCRs are unknown. The starting material was cultured PBMCs, obtained from culture after CMV antigen stimulation. All receptors derive from a human donor in good health (CMV status not recorded). Some clones in this sample may be carry-over from other donors' samples. CDR3s include the opening cysteine and the closing phenylalanine or tryptophan. D genes are given only for firm matches. A row's size may be missing; if present it is once, few, many or a size class.

cdr3_length	v_call	d_call	j_call	clone_size	cdr3_aa	cdr3_nt
14	TRBV29-1	.	TRBJ2-4	few	CSVKGVLAKNIQYF	TGCAGCGTTAAAGGGGTTCTAGCCAAAAACATTCAGTACTTC
13	TRBV19	TRBD2	TRBJ2-3	.	CASSVGGADTQYF	TGTGCCAGTAGTGTCGGGGGGGCAGATACGCAGTATTTT
13	TRBV7-2	.	TRBJ1-2	.	CASSSSLGTGYTF	TGTGCCAGCAGCTCTAGCTTGGGAACTGGCTACACCTTC
13	TRBV7-2	.	TRBJ1-1	.	CAGSPRTNTEAFF	TGTGCCGGCAGCCCACGGACGAACACTGAAGCTTTCTTT
13	TRBV7-2	.	TRBJ1-6	.	CASTRGLESPLHF	TGTGCCAGCACCCGAGGGCTTGAGTCACCCCTCCACTTT
14	TRBV18	.	TRBJ2-1	.	CASSPPSPTDEQFF	TGTGCCAGCTCACCACCCAGTCCTACGGATGAGCAGTTCTTC
16	TRBV7-2	TRBD2	TRBJ2-7	few	CASSPNTPGLIYEQYF	TGTGCCAGCAGTCCAAACACTCCGGGACTAATCTACGAGCAGTACTTC
18	TRBV7-2	.	TRBJ2-1	.	CASSLPRVSESSYNEQFF	TGTGCCAGCAGCTTACCTCGGGTTAGCGAGAGCTCCTACAATGAGCAGTTCTTC
14	TRBV7-8	.	TRBJ2-2	few	CASSILTDTGELFF	TGTGCCAGCAGCATCTTGACAGACACCGGGGAGCTGTTTTTT
17	TRBV15	.	TRBJ2-7	once	CATSSGTSGYSSYEQYF	TGTGCCACCAGCAGCGGGACGTCAGGGTACAGTTCCTACGAGCAGTACTTC
16	TRBV7-9	TRBD1	TRBJ2-1	few	CASSWVPAGTDNEQFF	TGTGCCAGCAGCTGGGTTCCAGCCGGGACAGACAATGAGCAGTTCTTC
15	TRBV9	.	TRBJ2-3	.	CASSAGLSSTDTQYF	TGTGCCAGCAGCGCCGGACTGTCTAGCACAGATACGCAGTATTTT
15	TRBV7-8	TRBD2	TRBJ2-7	.	CASSSRTSGRGVQYF	TGTGCCAGCAGCTCTCGGACTAGCGGGAGAGGGGTGCAGTACTTC
14	TRBV7-9	TRBD2	TRBJ2-1	few	CASSLAASGGEQFF	TGTGCCAGCAGCTTAGCCGCTAGCGGCGGTGAGCAGTTCTTC
18	TRBV11-2	TRBD1	TRBJ2-1	.	CASSFPRDRVVSYNEQFF	TGTGCCAGCAGCTTCCCCCGGGACAGGGTGGTCTCCTACAATGAGCAGTTCTTC
13	TRBV3-1	.	TRBJ2-3	.	CASRPGGTDTQYF	TGTGCCAGCAGGCCAGGGGGCACAGATACGCAGTATTTT
14	TRBV7-9	.	TRBJ2-5	few	CASSLAIVQETQYF	TGTGCCAGCAGCTTAGCTATAGTCCAAGAGACCCAGTACTTC
16	TRBV7-2	TRBD2	TRBJ2-7	.	CASSLVSTSGFYEQYF	TGTGCCAGCAGCTTAGTTTCGACTAGCGGGTTCTACGAGCAGTACTTC
16	TRBV7-9	TRBD2	TRBJ2-1	few	CASSAGLADSYNEQFF	TGTGCCAGCAGCGCGGGACTAGCGGACTCCTACAATGAGCAGTTCTTC
15	TRBV7-2	.	TRBJ1-2	.	CASSLDPGLSYGYTF	TGTGCCAGCAGCCTAGATCCGGGACTTAGCTATGGCTACACCTTC
13	TRBV20-1	.	TRBJ1-5	.	CSARGGSDQPQHF	TGCAGTGCTAGGGGGGGTAGCGATCAGCCCCAGCATTTT
15	TRBV6-6	.	TRBJ2-7	.	CASSYSPLTDYEQYF	TGTGCCAGCAGTTACTCCCCGCTAACAGACTACGAGCAGTACTTC
15	TRBV2	.	TRBJ2-3	few	CASSEARRGTDTQYF	TGTGCCAGCAGTGAAGCTAGGAGAGGCACAGATACGCAGTATTTT
14	TRBV7-2	.	TRBJ2-3	many	CASSFDSSTDTQYF	TGTGCCAGCAGCTTTGACTCTAGCACAGATACGCAGTATTTT
15	TRBV5-1	.	TRBJ1-1	few	CASRSESGAFNEAFF	TGCGCCAGCAGATCCGAGTCAGGGGCCTTCAATGAAGCTTTCTTT
12	TRBV19	.	TRBJ1-2	.	CASSRGWGGYTF	TGTGCCAGTAGTCGAGGGTGGGGTGGCTACACCTTC
17	TRBV7-4	.	TRBJ2-3	.	CASSFSTSTGSTDTQYF	TGTGCCAGCAGCTTTTCGACGTCGACGGGAAGCACAGATACGCAGTATTTT
14	TRBV4-2	.	TRBJ1-2	.	CASSQKRVDYGYTF	TGTGCCAGCAGTCAGAAGAGGGTCGACTATGGCTACACCTTC
14	TRBV12-3/TRBV12-4	TRBD1	TRBJ2-7	.	CASRTGTGGDEQYF	TGTGCCAGCAGGACCGGGACAGGGGGCGACGAGCAGTACTTC
16	TRBV19	TRBD2	TRBJ2-5	.	CASSIVGGGARETQYF	TGTGCCAGTAGTATAGTTGGCGGGGGGGCCCGGGAGACCCAGTACTTC
17	TRBV20-1	.	TRBJ2-4	few	CSALLKGGDGAKNIQYF	TGCAGTGCCCTTCTCAAGGGAGGTGATGGAGCCAAAAACATTCAGTACTTC
17	TRBV6-1	.	TRBJ2-5	few	CASSEYGGSREQETQYF	TGTGCCAGCAGTGAATATGGTGGAAGTCGGGAACAAGAGACCCAGTACTTC
15	TRBV7-2	.	TRBJ1-2	.	CASSGGLLMGYGYTF	TGTGCCAGCAGCGGGGGACTGTTGATGGGCTATGGCTACACCTTC
14	TRBV7-9	.	TRBJ2-1	.	CASRSWTEANEQFF	TGTGCCAGCAGATCATGGACGGAGGCGAATGAGCAGTTCTTC
14	TRBV2	.	TRBJ2-3	.	CASLRGEVADTQYF	TGTGCCAGCTTGAGAGGGGAGGTGGCAGATACGCAGTATTTT
16	TRBV6-5	.	TRBJ1-2	few	CASTRNRTPGNYGYTF	TGTGCCAGCACGAGAAACAGGACACCCGGAAACTATGGCTACACCTTC
16	TRBV7-2	TRBD1	TRBJ1-1	few	CASSVGWDRYATEAFF	TGTGCCAGCAGCGTGGGTTGGGACAGGTATGCCACTGAAGCTTTCTTT
12	TRBV6-2/TRBV6-3	.	TRBJ2-3	few	CATWIAVGTQYF	TGTGCCACCTGGATCGCGGTTGGTACGCAGTATTTT
11	TRBV20-1	.	TRBJ2-1	.	CSTGLYNEQFF	TGCAGTACGGGACTTTACAATGAGCAGTTCTTC
13	TRBV20-1	TRBD2	TRBJ2-3	.	CSASSGRTDTQYF	TGCAGTGCTAGTAGCGGGAGGACAGATACGCAGTATTTT
16	TRBV6-1	.	TRBJ2-1	few	CASSRWTVRGHNEQFF	TGTGCCAGCAGTAGGTGGACAGTACGAGGCCACAATGAGCAGTTCTTC
15	TRBV7-2	.	TRBJ2-1	.	CASSLGGTVGNEQFF	TGTGCCAGCAGCTTAGGTGGCACTGTGGGCAATGAGCAGTTCTTC